The clone carrying this TCR beta chain occurred once. Its target is not known. PCR involved 60 Vbeta and 13 Jbeta primers. Method: immunoSEQ multiplex PCR; TCRdb's copy keeps in-frame clones and lacks some. The repertoire holds around 150,000 clones, with around 74% as singletons. V shed 5 bases and J 0 bases; nucleotides not matched to a gene: 8. CDR1 and CDR2 (germline): SGHTA, FQGNSA. The CDR3 sequence is 16 residues long. The sample originates from a study of cytomegalovirus exposure and HLA in healthy donors. Study-wide findings and caveats: Fewer N-insertions (relative to the approximately 700-donor mean) were reportedly seen in an Asian-associated ancestry cluster in a later analysis.

Input material: PBMCs. This clonotype originated in a female donor in good health and CMV-seronegative. V usage is TRBV7-2 and J usage is TRBJ2-5; 8 nucleotides align to TRBD2. Here the CDR3 DNA reads TGTGCCAGCAGCCCAAGCGCTAGCGGGTACCAAGAGACCCAGTACTTC. As protein: CASSPSASGYQETQYF.